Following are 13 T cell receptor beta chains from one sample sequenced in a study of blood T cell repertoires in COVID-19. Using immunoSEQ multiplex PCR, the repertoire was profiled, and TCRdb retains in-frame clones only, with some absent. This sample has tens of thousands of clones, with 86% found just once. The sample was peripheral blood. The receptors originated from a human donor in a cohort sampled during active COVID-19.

CDR3 nucleotide sequence: TGTGCCAGCAGCCCCCCCACCTACGAGCAGTACTTC. Translation: CASSPPTYEQYF. The J gene is TRBJ2-7, the V gene TRBV11-2; no clear D. Germline CDR1 SGHAT, CDR2 FQNNGV. The length of the CDR3 is 12 residues. V lost 5 bases and J lost 2, with 7 bases in between.

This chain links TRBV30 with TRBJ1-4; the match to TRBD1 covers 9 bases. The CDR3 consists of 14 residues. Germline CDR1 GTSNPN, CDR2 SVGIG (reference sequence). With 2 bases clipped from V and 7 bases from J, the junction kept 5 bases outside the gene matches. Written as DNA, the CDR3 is TGTGCCTGGAGTCCCGGGACAGGGACTGAAAAACTGTTTTTT. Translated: CAWSPGTGTEKLFF.

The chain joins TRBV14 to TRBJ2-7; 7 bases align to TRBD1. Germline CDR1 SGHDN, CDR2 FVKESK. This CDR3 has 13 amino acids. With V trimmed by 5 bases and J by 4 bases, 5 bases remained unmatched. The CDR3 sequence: CASSNTGVYEQYF. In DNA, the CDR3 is TGTGCCAGCAGCAACACAGGGGTTTACGAGCAGTACTTC.

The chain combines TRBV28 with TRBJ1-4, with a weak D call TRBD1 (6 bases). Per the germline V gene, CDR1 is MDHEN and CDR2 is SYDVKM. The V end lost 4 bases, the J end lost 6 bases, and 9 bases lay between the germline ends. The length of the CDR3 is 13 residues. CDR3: CASSWGGHEKLFF. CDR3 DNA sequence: TGTGCCAGCAGTTGGGGGGGGCATGAAAAACTGTTTTTT. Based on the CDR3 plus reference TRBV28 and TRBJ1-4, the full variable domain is DVKVTQSSRYLVKRTGEKVFLECVQDMDHENMFWYRQDPGLGLRLIYFSYDVKMKEKGDIPEGYSVSREKKERFSLILESASTNQTSMYLCASSWGGHEKLFFGSGTQLSVL.

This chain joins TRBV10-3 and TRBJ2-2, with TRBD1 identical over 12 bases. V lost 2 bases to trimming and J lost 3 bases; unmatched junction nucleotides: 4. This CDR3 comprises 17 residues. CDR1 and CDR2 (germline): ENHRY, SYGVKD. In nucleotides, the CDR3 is TGTGCCATCAGTGAGGGGACAGGGGGCTTGTACACCGGGGAGCTGTTTTTT. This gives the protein CAISEGTGGLYTGELFF.

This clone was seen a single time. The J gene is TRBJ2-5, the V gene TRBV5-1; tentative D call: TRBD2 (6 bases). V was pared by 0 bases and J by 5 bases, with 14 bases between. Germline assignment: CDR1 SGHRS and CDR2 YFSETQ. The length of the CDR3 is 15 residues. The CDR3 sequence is CASSLDGARGETQYF. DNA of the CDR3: TGCGCCAGCAGCTTGGATGGGGCGCGGGGTGAGACCCAGTACTTC.

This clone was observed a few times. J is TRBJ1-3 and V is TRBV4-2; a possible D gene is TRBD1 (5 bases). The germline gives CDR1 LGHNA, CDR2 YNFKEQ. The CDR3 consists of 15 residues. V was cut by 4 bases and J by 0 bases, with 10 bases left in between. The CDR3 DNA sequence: TGTGCCAGCAGCCGACAGAAAAACTCTGGAAACACCATATATTTT. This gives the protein CASSRQKNSGNTIYF.

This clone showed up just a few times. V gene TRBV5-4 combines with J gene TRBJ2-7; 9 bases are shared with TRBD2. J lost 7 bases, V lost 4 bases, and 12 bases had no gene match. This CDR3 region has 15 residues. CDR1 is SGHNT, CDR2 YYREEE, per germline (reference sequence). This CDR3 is CASSGIAGASWEQYF. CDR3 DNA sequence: TGTGCCAGCAGCGGTATAGCGGGAGCCTCCTGGGAGCAGTACTTC.

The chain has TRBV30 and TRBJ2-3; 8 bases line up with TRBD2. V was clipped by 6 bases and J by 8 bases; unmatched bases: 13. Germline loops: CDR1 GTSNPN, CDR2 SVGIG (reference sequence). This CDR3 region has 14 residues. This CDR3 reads CACISGTGHGTQYF. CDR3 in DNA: TGTGCCTGTATTAGCGGGACGGGTCACGGTACGCAGTATTTT.

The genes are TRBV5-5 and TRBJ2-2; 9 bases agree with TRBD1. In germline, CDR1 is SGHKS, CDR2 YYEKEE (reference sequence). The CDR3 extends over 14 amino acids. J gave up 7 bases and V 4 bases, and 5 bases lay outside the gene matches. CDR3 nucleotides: TGTGCCAGCAGCGCGTACAGGGGGCTCGGGGAGCTGTTTTTT. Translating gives CASSAYRGLGELFF.

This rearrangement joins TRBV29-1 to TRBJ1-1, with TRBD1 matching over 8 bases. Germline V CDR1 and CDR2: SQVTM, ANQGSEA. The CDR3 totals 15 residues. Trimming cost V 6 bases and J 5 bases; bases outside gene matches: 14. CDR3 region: CSVLMTGAGGTEAFF. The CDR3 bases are TGCAGCGTCCTCATGACAGGGGCTGGGGGGACTGAAGCTTTCTTT.

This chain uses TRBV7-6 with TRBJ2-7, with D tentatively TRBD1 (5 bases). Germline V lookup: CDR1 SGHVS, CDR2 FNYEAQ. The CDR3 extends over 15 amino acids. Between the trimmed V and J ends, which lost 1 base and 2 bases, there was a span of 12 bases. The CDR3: CASSLGAGNPYEQYF. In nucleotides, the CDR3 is TGTGCCAGCAGCTTAGGGGCAGGGAATCCCTACGAGCAGTACTTC.

CDR3 coding DNA: TGTGCCAGTATATATAGCGGGAGGGAAACCGGGGAGCTGTTTTTT. This translates into CASIYSGRETGELFF. This chain connects TRBV19 to TRBJ2-2; 11 bases map to TRBD2. CDR1 and CDR2 (germline): LNHDA, SQIVND (reference sequence). This CDR3 comprises 15 residues. Trimming took 7 bases from V and 5 from J; bases not matched to a gene: 6.